Listed here are 10 T cell receptor beta chains from one sample, sequenced in a study of shared clonotypes between healthy human individuals. Generated by immunoSEQ multiplex PCR, the TCRdb table keeps only in-frame clones and is missing some. This sample yields about 2.4 million clones, of which 90% to 95% are seen a single time; 0.13% to 0.15% belongs to the top ten. Sequenced material: naive CD4+ T cells sorted from blood. Subset indicated: CD45RA+ positively selected. The receptors come from a man between 18 and 29 years old in good health.

This clone was observed a single time. In DNA, the CDR3 is TGCGCCAGCAGCACGGGACGGGAGATTATGCCCTACAATGAGCAGTTCTTC. Translation gives CASSTGREIMPYNEQFF. V is TRBV5-1 and J is TRBJ2-1, with D maybe TRBD2 (6 bases). CDR1 is SGHRS and CDR2 is YFSETQ in the germline V gene. Deletions cut 4 bases from V and 2 bases from J, with 19 bases between. CDR3 length: 17 amino acids.

This chain joins TRBV10-3 and TRBJ2-1; 11 bases are shared with TRBD1. With V trimmed by 4 bases and J by 2 bases, 4 bases remained unmatched. Per the germline V gene, CDR1 is ENHRY and CDR2 is SYGVKD. This CDR3 is 16 amino acids long. CDR3 sequence (DNA): TGTGCCATCAGTGCCGCGGGACAGGGGGCCTACAATGAGCAGTTCTTC. Translating gives CAISAAGQGAYNEQFF.

V gene TRBV2 combines with J gene TRBJ1-1; no clear D. The length of the CDR3 is 15 residues. Between the trimmed V and J ends, which lost 3 bases and 4 bases, there was a span of 15 bases. In germline, CDR1 is SNHLY, CDR2 FYNNEI. CDR3 residues: CASSDALVLGTEAFF. The CDR3 coding sequence is TGTGCCAGCAGTGACGCGTTGGTTCTAGGCACTGAAGCTTTCTTT. Variable domain in full (rest from reference TRBV2 and TRBJ1-1): EPEVTQTPSHQVTQMGQEVILRCVPISNHLYFYWYRQILGQKVEFLVSFYNNEISEKSEIFDDQFSVERPDGSNFTLKIRSTKLEDSAMYFCASSDALVLGTEAFFGQGTRLTVV.

The chain combines TRBV5-1 with TRBJ2-7; D possibly matches TRBD1 or TRBD2 (5 bases each). Trimming removed 3 bases at V and 5 bases at J, with 12 bases between. CDR3 length: 13 residues. Looked up from germline, CDR1 is SGHRS and CDR2 is YFSETQ. CDR3 region: CASSSAGTHEQYF. CDR3 coding DNA: TGCGCCAGCAGCTCCGCAGGGACCCACGAGCAGTACTTC.

The chain couples TRBV7-9 to TRBJ2-7; D may correspond to TRBD1 or TRBD2 (5 bases each). The CDR3 is 13 amino acids. The germline V gene has CDR1 SEHNR and CDR2 FQNEAQ (reference sequence). V lost 5 bases and J lost 5, with 13 bases in between. The CDR3 loop reads CASSPIGDHEQYF. CDR3 bases: TGTGCCAGCAGCCCGATAGGGGACCACGAGCAGTACTTC.

The rearrangement links TRBV9 to TRBJ2-3; TRBD1 or TRBD2 may be the D gene (5 bases each). CDR3 length equals 15 residues. Looked up from germline, CDR1 is SGDLS and CDR2 is YYNGEE. V was clipped by 4 bases and J by 2 bases, with 14 bases between them. In nucleotides, the CDR3 is TGTGCCAGCAGCCCGAGGGGCTGGACCACAGATACGCAGTATTTT. Translating gives CASSPRGWTTDTQYF.

The CDR3 is CASSSSLGLRHREQYF. In nucleotides, the CDR3 is TGTGCCAGCAGCTCCTCTCTCGGGCTGAGGCATCGGGAGCAGTACTTC. The V gene is TRBV7-2, the J gene TRBJ2-5, with a weak D call TRBD2 (6 bases). The V gene's germline CDR1 is SGHTA and CDR2 FQGNSA. Between the trimmed V and J ends, which lost 4 bases and 11 bases, there was a span of 26 bases. The CDR3 is 16 residues long.

As regards this clone: Other DNA sequences from this sample encode an identical CDR3 as well. DNA for the CDR3: TGTGCCAGCAGCCGAGACAAGAACACTGAAGCTTTCTTT. This sequence encodes CASSRDKNTEAFF. This chain links TRBV7-9 with TRBJ1-1; D remains ambiguous. Trimming took off 5 bases at V and 1 base at J, with 8 bases between the two ends. Germline V gene data show CDR1 as SEHNR and CDR2 as FQNEAQ (reference sequence). The CDR3 has 13 amino acids.

In its sample, this clone was seen once. The same CDR3 can be traced to other DNA sequences in this sample. The V call is TRBV19, the J call TRBJ1-1; D is undetermined. The CDR3 consists of 13 residues. V lost 3 bases and J 1 base, leaving 6 bases between the germline ends. Germline V CDR1 and CDR2: LNHDA, SQIVND (reference sequence). The CDR3 DNA sequence: TGTGCCAGTAGTATGTCCGGGAACACTGAAGCTTTCTTT. It is translated as CASSMSGNTEAFF.

The CDR3 region is CAWSVRGTYEQYF. CDR3 in DNA: TGTGCCTGGAGTGTGAGAGGGACCTACGAGCAGTACTTC. The V gene is TRBV30, the J gene TRBJ2-5; maybe TRBD2 (5 bases). The DNA matches TRBJ2-7 better at its end, which makes the J call doubtful. CDR3 size: 13 residues. Germline values: CDR1 GTSNPN, CDR2 SVGIG (reference sequence).